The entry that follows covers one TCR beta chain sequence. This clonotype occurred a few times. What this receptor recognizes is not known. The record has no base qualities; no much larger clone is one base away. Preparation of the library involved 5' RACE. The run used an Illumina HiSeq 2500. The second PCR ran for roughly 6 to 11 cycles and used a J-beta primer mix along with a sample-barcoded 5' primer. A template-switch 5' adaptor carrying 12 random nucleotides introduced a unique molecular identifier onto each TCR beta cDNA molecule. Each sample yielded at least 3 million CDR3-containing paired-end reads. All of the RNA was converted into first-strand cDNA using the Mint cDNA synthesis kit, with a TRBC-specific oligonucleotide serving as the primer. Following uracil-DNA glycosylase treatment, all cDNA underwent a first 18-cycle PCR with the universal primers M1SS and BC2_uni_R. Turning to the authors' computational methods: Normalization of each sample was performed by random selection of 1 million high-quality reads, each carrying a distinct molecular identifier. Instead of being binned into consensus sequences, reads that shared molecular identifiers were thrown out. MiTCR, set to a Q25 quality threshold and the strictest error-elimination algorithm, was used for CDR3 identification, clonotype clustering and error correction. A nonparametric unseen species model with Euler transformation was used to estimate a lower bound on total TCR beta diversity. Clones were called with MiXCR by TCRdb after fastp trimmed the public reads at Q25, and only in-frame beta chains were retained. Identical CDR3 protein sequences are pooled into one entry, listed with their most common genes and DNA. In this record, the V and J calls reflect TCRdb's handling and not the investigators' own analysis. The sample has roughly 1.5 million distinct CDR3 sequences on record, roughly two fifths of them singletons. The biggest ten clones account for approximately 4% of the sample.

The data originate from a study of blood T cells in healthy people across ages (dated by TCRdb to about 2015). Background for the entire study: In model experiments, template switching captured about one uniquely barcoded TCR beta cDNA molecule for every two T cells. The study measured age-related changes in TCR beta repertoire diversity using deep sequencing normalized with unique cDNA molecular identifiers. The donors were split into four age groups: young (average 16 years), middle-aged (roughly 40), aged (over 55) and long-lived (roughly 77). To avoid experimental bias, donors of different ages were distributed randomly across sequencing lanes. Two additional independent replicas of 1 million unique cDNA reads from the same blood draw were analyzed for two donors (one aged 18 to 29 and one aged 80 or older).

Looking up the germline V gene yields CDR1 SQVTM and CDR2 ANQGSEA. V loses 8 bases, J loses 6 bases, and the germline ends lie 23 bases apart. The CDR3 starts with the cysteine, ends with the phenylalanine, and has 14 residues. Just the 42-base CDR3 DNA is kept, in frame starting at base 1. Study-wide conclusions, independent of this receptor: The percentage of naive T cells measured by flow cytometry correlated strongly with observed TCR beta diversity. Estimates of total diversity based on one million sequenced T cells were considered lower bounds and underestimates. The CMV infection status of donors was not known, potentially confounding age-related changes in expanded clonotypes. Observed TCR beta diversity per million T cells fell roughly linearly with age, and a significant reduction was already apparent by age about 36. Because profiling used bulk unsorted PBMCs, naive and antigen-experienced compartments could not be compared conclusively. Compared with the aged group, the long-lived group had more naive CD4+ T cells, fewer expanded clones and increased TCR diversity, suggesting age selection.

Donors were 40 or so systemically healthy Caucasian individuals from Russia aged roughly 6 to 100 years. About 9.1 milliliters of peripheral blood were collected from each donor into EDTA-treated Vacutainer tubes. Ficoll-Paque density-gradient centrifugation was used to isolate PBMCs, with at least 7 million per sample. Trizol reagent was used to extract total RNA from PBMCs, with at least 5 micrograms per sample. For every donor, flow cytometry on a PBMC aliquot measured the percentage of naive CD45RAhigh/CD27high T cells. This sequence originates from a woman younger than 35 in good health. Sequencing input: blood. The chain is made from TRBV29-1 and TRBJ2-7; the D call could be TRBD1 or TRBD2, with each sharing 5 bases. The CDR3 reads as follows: CSFTTAGRDGEQYF. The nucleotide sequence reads TGCAGCTTCACCACGGCGGGCAGGGACGGCGAGCAGTACTTC.